These 8 T cell receptor beta chains originate from one sample sequenced in a study of PD-L1 blockade in urothelial cancer. Time point specified: pretreatment peripheral blood. The repertoire was sequenced with immunoSEQ multiplex PCR; TCRdb's copy has only in-frame clones and lacks some. The sample consists of some 74,000 clones, 85% of them appearing once. Source: PBMCs, taken around atezolizumab (anti-PD-L1) treatment. The source of these receptors is a man aged 35-49 years with urothelial cancer.

The chain uses TRBV19 and TRBJ1-1, with D uncertain. The ends were cut back, 1 base at V and 4 bases at J, with 7 bases in the middle. The CDR3 consists of 13 residues. Germline CDR1 is LNHDA and CDR2 is SQIVND (reference sequence). The CDR3 DNA reads TGTGCCAGTAGTATAGGAGCCCCCACTGAAGCTTTCTTT. Translating gives CASSIGAPTEAFF. The full variable domain, completed using reference TRBV19 and TRBJ1-1, is DGGITQSPKYLFRKEGQNVTLSCEQNLNHDAMYWYRQDPGQGLRLIYYSQIVNDFQKGDIAEGYSVSREKKESFPLTVTSAQKNPTAFYLCASSIGAPTEAFFGQGTRLTVV.

The chain couples TRBV15 to TRBJ1-5; 8 nucleotides align to TRBD1. V lost 1 base and J lost 4; bases outside the gene matches: 9. Germline loops: CDR1 LNHNV, CDR2 YYDKDF (reference sequence). The CDR3 sequence is 17 residues long. CDR3 amino acids: CATSRGDRWAKNQPQHF. The CDR3 nucleotides are TGTGCCACCAGCAGAGGGGACAGGTGGGCCAAAAATCAGCCCCAGCATTTT. The full variable domain, rest sourced from reference TRBV15 and TRBJ1-5, is DAMVIQNPRYQVTQFGKPVTLSCSQTLNHNVMYWYQQKSSQAPKLLFHYYDKDFNNEADTPDNFQSRRPNTSFCFLDIRSPGLGDTAMYLCATSRGDRWAKNQPQHFGDGTRLSIL.

V gene TRBV7-2 combines with J gene TRBJ2-2; 16 bases agree with TRBD2. This CDR3 has 18 amino acids. The junction had 4 bases not matched to a gene; V was cut back by 3 bases and J by 3 bases. Germline assignment: CDR1 SGHTA and CDR2 FQGNSA. CDR3 in amino acids: CASSLGLAGGSYTGELFF. CDR3 bases: TGTGCCAGCAGCTTGGGACTAGCGGGGGGGTCCTACACCGGGGAGCTGTTTTTT.

This chain connects TRBV10-3 to TRBJ2-7, with TRBD2 matching over 14 bases. This CDR3 has 17 amino acids. CDR1 ENHRY and CDR2 SYGVKD come from the germline V gene. The trim removed 5 bases at V and 2 bases at J, leaving 8 bases unmatched. In DNA form, the CDR3 reads TGTGCCATCAGTTCGGGACTAGCGGGAGTAGTCGCCTACGAGCAGTACTTC. Residues: CAISSGLAGVVAYEQYF.

The chain has TRBV5-6 and TRBJ1-1; unclear D gene. The germline V and J ends were trimmed by 0 bases and 3 bases, with 12 bases remaining between them. CDR1 and CDR2 from the germline V gene are SGHDT and YYEEEE. This CDR3 is 15 amino acids long. CDR3 residues: CASSLVRLGYTEAFF. CDR3 in DNA: TGTGCCAGCAGCTTGGTGAGGCTGGGTTACACTGAAGCTTTCTTT.

V and J are TRBV27 and TRBJ2-6, with 7 bases lining up with TRBD1. CDR1 and CDR2 from the germline V gene are MNHEY and SMNVEV (reference sequence). This CDR3 spans 15 amino acids. V was pared by 6 bases and J by 2 bases, with 4 bases of the junction left unmatched. CDR3 loop: CASRPTGAGANVLTF. The CDR3, as DNA: TGTGCCAGCAGGCCCACAGGGGCTGGGGCCAACGTCCTGACTTTC.

This clone was counted once. The chain combines TRBV6-5 with TRBJ2-1; TRBD2 is a possible D gene (6 bases). The CDR3 covers 16 residues. Between the trimmed V and J ends, which lost 2 bases and 0 bases, there was a span of 11 bases. Germline values: CDR1 MNHEY, CDR2 SVGAGI. Here the CDR3 reads CASSYRDFSSYNEQFF. The CDR3 bases are TGTGCCAGCAGTTACCGGGACTTTAGCTCCTACAATGAGCAGTTCTTC.

The J gene is TRBJ2-3, the V gene TRBV9; D ambiguous. Germline values: CDR1 SGDLS, CDR2 YYNGEE. The length of the CDR3 is 13 residues. Trimming shortened V by 0 bases and J by 7 bases, and 9 bases separated the two germline ends. The DNA of the CDR3 is TGTGCCAGCAGCGTAGTAATGGGCAATACGCAGTATTTT. Encoded protein: CASSVVMGNTQYF.